This T cell receptor (beta chain) was obtained from a study of technical replicates of blood from four donors. The CDR3 has 16 residues. Germline assignment: CDR1 SQVTM and CDR2 ANQGSEA. The junction had 15 bases not matched to a gene; V was cut back by 6 bases and J by 1 base. Clones were read by immunoSEQ multiplex PCR, and TCRdb kept only the in-frame ones, dropping some. The top ten clones hold 0.3% to 0.4% of a sample with around 72,000 clones, around 91% of them seen once. The genes are TRBV29-1 and TRBJ2-7, with 7 bases that match TRBD1. The specimen sequenced was T cells isolated from PBMCs. The TCR comes from a human donor in good health. Some clones in this sample may be carry-over from other donors' samples. The DNA of the CDR3 is TGCAGCGTGCAGATAGGGACAGTCTCTTCGTCCTACGAGCAGTACTTC. This encodes CSVQIGTVSSSYEQYF.